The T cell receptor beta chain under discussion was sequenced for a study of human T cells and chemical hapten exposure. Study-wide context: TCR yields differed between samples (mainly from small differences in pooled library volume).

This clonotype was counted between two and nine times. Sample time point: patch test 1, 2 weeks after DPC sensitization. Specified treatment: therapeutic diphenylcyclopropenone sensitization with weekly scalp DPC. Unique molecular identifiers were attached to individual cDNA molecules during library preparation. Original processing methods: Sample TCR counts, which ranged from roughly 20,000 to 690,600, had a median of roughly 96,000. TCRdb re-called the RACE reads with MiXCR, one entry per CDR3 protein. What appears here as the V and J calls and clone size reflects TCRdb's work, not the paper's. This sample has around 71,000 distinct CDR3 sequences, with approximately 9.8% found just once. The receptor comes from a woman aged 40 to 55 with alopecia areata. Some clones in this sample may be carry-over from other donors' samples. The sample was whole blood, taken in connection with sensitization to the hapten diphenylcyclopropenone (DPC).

The CDR3 region is CASSSGQSDGYGYTF. In nucleotides, the CDR3 is TGTGCCAGCAGTTCTGGACAGTCGGATGGCTATGGCTACACCTTC. This sequence joins TRBV28 and TRBJ1-2; D possibly corresponds to TRBD1 (6 bases). Germline V gives CDR1 MDHEN, CDR2 SYDVKM. The CDR3 contains 15 residues. Trimming removed 4 bases from V and 4 bases from J, with 16 bases in between.